The source of this T cell receptor (beta chain) is a study of TIL therapy for anti-PD-1-resistant metastatic lung cancer. On the study more broadly: Tumors had a median PD-L1 proportion score of 6%. A few tumors were EGFR-mutant and two were ALK-rearranged.

Trimming took off 1 base at V and 0 bases at J, with 10 bases between the two ends. Germline CDR1 is SGHTA and CDR2 is FQGTGA. The CDR3 is 17 residues long. Time point denoted: pre-treatment sample, taken before nivolumab and TIL therapy. Pleural nodules or supraclavicular lymph nodes made up most of the excised metastases sampled. This was the immunoSEQ v3 assay. Generated by immunoSEQ multiplex PCR, the TCRdb table keeps only in-frame clones and is missing some. The table lists some 7,000 clones, 62% of them singletons. This specimen was tumor tissue, taken at baseline. V and J are TRBV7-3 and TRBJ2-6; D might be TRBD1 (6 bases). This TCR was sampled from a person aged 25-80 years with non-small cell lung cancer. The CDR3 reads CASSLNPTGSGANVLTF. In DNA, the CDR3 is TGTGCCAGCAGCTTAAACCCGACAGGCTCTGGGGCCAACGTCCTGACTTTC.